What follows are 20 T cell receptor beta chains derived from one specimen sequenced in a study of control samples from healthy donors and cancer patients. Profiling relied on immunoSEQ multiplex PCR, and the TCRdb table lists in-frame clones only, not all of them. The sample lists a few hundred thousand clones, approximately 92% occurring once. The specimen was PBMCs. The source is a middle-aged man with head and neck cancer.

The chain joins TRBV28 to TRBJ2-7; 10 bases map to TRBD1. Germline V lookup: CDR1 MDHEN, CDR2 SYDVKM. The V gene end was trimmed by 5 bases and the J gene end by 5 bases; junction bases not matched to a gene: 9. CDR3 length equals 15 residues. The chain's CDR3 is CASSEAGTGANEQYF. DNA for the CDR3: TGTGCCAGCAGTGAAGCCGGGACAGGGGCAAACGAGCAGTACTTC.

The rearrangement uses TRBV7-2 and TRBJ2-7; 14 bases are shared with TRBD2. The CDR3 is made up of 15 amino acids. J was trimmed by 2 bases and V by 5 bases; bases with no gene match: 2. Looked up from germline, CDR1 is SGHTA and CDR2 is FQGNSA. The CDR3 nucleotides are TGTGCCAGCAGCATGACTAGCGGGAGGGCCTACGAGCAGTACTTC. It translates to CASSMTSGRAYEQYF.

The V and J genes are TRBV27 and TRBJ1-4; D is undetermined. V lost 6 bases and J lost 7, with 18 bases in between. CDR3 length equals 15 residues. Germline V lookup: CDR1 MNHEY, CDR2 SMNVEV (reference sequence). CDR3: CASSPSLGSGEKLFF. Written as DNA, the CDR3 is TGTGCCAGCAGCCCGTCTTTGGGGAGCGGTGAAAAACTGTTTTTT.

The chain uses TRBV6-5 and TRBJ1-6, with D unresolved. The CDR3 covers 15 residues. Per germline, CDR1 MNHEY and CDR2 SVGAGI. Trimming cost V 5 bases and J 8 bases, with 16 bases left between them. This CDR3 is CASSSFGSRDSPLHF. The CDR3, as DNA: TGTGCCAGCAGTAGCTTTGGGTCGAGGGATTCACCCCTCCACTTT.

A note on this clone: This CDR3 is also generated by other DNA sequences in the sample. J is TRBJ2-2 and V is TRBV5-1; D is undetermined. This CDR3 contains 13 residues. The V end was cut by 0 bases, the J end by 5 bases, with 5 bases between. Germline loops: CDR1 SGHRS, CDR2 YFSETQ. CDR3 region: CASSLAVTGELFF. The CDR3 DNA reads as TGCGCCAGCAGCTTGGCTGTTACCGGGGAGCTGTTTTTT.

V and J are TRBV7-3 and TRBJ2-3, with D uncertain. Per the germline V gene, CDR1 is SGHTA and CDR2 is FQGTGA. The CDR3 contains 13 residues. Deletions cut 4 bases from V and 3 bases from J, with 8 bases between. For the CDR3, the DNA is TGTGCCAGCAGCTGGGGTGGGACAGATACGCAGTATTTT. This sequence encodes CASSWGGTDTQYF.

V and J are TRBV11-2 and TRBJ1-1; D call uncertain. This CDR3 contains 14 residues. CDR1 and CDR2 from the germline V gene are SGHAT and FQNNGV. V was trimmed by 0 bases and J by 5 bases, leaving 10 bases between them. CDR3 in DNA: TGTGCCAGCAGCTTAGAAGGCAGGACTACTGAAGCTTTCTTT. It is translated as CASSLEGRTTEAFF. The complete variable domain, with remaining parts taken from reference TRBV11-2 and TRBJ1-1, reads EAGVAQSPRYKIIEKRQSVAFWCNPISGHATLYWYQQILGQGPKLLIQFQNNGVVDDSQLPKDRFSAERLKGVDSTLKIQPAKLEDSAVYLCASSLEGRTTEAFFGQGTRLTVV.

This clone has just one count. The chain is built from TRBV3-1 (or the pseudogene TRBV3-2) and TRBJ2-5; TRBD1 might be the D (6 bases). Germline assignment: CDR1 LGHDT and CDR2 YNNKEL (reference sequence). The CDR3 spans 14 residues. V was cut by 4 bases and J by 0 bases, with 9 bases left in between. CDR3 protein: CASSPGTYQETQYF. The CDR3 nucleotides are TGTGCCAGCAGCCCAGGGACATACCAAGAGACCCAGTACTTC.

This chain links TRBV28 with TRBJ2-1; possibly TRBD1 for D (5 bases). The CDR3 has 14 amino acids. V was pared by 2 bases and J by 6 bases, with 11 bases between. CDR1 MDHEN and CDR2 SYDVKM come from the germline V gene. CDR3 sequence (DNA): TGTGCCAGCAGTTTAGGGGCAGGCGGCAATGAGCAGTTCTTC. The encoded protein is CASSLGAGGNEQFF.

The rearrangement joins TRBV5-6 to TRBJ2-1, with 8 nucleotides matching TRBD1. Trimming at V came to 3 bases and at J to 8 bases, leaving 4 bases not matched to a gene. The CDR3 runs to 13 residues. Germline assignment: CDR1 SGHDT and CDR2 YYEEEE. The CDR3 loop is CASSWTGPHEQFF. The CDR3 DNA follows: TGTGCCAGCAGCTGGACAGGGCCCCATGAGCAGTTCTTC. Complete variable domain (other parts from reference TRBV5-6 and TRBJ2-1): DAGVTQSPTHLIKTRGQQVTLRCSPKSGHDTVSWYQQALGQGPQFIFQYYEEEERQRGNFPDRFSGHQFPNYSSELNVNALLLGDSALYLCASSWTGPHEQFFGPGTRLTVL.

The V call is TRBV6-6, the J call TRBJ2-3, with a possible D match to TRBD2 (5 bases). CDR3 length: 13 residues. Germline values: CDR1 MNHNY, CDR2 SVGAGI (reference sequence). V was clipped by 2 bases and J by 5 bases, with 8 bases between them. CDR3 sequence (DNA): TGTGCCAGCAGTTACCTAGCACAAGATACGCAGTATTTT. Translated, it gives CASSYLAQDTQYF.

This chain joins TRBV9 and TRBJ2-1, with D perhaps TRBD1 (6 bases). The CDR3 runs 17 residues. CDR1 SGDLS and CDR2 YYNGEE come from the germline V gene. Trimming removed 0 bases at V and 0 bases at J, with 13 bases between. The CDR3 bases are TGTGCCAGCAGCGTAGGGACAGCCCAAAGCTCCTACAATGAGCAGTTCTTC. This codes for CASSVGTAQSSYNEQFF.

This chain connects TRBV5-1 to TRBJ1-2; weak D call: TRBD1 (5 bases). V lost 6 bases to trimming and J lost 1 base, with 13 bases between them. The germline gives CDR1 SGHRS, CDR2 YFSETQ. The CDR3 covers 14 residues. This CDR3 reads CASKDSPNNYGYTF. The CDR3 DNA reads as TGCGCCAGCAAAGACAGCCCGAATAACTATGGCTACACCTTC.

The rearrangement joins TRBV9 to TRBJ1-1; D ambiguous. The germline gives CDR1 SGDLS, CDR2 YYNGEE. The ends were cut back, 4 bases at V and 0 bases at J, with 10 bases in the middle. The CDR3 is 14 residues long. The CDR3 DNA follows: TGTGCCAGCAGCCCCTCGAGCGTGAACACTGAAGCTTTCTTT. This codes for CASSPSSVNTEAFF.

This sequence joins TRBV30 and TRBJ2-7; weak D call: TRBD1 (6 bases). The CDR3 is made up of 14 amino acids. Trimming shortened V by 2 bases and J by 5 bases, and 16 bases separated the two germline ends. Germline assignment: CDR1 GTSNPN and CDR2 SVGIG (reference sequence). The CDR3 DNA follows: TGTGCCTGGAGTCCCGTCTCCAGGGGCCACGAGCAGTACTTC. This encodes CAWSPVSRGHEQYF.

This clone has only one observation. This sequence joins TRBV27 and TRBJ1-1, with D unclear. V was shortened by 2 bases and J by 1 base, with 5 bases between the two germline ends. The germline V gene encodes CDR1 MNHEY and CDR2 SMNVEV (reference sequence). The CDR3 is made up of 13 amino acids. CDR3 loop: CASSLLTNTEAFF. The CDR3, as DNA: TGTGCCAGCAGTTTACTAACGAACACTGAAGCTTTCTTT.

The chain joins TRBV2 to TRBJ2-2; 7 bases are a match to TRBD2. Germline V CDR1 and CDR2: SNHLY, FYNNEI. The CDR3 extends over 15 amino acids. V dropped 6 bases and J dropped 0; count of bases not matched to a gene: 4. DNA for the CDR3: TGTGCCAGCAGCCTGGGAGGGGCGAACACCGGGGAGCTGTTTTTT. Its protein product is CASSLGGANTGELFF.

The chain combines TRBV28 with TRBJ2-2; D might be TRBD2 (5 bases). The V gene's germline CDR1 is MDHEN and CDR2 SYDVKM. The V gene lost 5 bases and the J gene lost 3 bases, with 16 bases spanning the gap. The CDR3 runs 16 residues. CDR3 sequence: CASSPLLRLHTGELFF. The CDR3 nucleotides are TGTGCCAGCAGTCCCCTCCTTAGACTACACACCGGGGAGCTGTTTTTT.

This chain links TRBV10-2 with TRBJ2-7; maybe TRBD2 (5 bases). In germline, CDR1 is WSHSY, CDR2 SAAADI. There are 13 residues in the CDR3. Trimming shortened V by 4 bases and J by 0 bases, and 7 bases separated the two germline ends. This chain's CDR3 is CASSGGHSYEQYF. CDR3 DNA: TGCGCCAGCAGTGGAGGGCACTCCTACGAGCAGTACTTC.

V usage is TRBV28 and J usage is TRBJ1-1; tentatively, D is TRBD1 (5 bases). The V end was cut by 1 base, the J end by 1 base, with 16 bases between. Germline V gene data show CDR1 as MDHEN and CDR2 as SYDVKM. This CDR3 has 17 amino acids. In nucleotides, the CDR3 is TGTGCCAGCAGTTTATCCGGGACGACACCTTCGAACACTGAAGCTTTCTTT. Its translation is CASSLSGTTPSNTEAFF.